This T cell receptor beta chain was documented in a study of T cell repertoires in cytomegalovirus infection. Looking at the study overall: It can be stated that public TCR beta signatures indicated CMV infection as well as a matching HLA type. General study findings and limits: Cumulative frequency of public TCR beta families picked out carriers of CMV plus the relevant HLA. The ex vivo response was dominated by HLA-C-restricted CMV-specific TCR beta clonotypes.

With 1 base removed from V and 5 bases from J, the gap between germline ends came to 18 bases. CDR3 length: 16 residues. Germline V gene data show CDR1 as DFQATT and CDR2 as SNEGSKA (reference sequence). TCRdb re-called the reads through MiXCR, storing one row per CDR3 protein. The table records about 740,000 distinct CDR3 sequences, 35% to 45% of them present only once. Of note for this clonotype: Its antigen is not known.

The chain carries TRBV20-1 and TRBJ1-5; no clear D gene. Source material: PBMCs. This receptor was identified in a human donor in good health (CMV status not recorded). Some clones in this sample may be carry-over from other donors' samples. CDR3 residues: CSARGAGRSLHQPQHF. CDR3 coding DNA: TGCAGTGCTAGAGGGGCAGGACGATCCCTCCATCAGCCCCAGCATTTT.